The next 25 T cell receptor beta chains were all read from a single sample in a study of blood T cell repertoires in COVID-19. The method was immunoSEQ multiplex PCR; TCRdb's version includes in-frame clones alone and lacks a portion of them. The data contain around 40,000 clones, approximately 92% of them singletons. Sequenced: peripheral blood. These receptors came from a human donor in a cohort sampled during active COVID-19.

The chain carries TRBV12-5 and TRBJ2-7, with a tentative D call TRBD2 (5 bases). In germline, CDR1 is LGHNT, CDR2 FRNRAP. The CDR3 length is 14 residues. Trimming removed 3 bases at V and 2 bases at J, with 11 bases between. CDR3 residues: CASGFLLDAYEQYF. CDR3 DNA: TGTGCTAGTGGTTTCTTACTAGACGCCTACGAGCAGTACTTC. The full variable domain, completed using reference TRBV12-5 and TRBJ2-7, is DARVTQTPRHKVTEMGQEVTMRCQPILGHNTVFWYRQTMMQGLELLAYFRNRAPLDDSGMPKDRFSAEMPDATLATLKIQPSEPRDSAVYFCASGFLLDAYEQYFGPGTRLTVT.

V usage is TRBV4-3 and J usage is TRBJ2-7, with 7 bases that match TRBD2. The CDR3 loop spans 14 amino acids. V lost 4 bases to trimming and J lost 5 bases; unmatched junction nucleotides: 8. Germline V gene lookup returns CDR1 LGHNA and CDR2 YSLEER. This CDR3 reads CASSLQLGGDEQYF. In nucleotides, the CDR3 is TGCGCCAGCAGCCTCCAATTGGGGGGGGACGAGCAGTACTTC.

This sequence joins TRBV5-6 and TRBJ1-1; TRBD1 is a possible D gene (6 bases). Trimming took off 6 bases at V and 2 bases at J, with 20 bases between the two ends. CDR1 and CDR2 from the germline V gene are SGHDT and YYEEEE. The CDR3 sequence is 16 residues long. The CDR3 sequence is CASTPWGQTQNTEAFF. CDR3 sequence (DNA): TGTGCCAGCACCCCATGGGGGCAGACCCAAAACACTGAAGCTTTCTTT.

The CDR3 spells CASSLEAGGYTF. The CDR3 DNA reads as TGTGCCAGCAGCTTAGAGGCAGGTGGCTACACCTTC. The V gene is TRBV7-2, the J gene TRBJ1-2; D is undetermined. Per germline, CDR1 SGHTA and CDR2 FQGNSA. The CDR3 spans 12 residues. The V end was cut by 1 base, the J end by 7 bases, with 7 bases between.

The chain carries TRBV6-5 and TRBJ1-2, with TRBD1 matching over 9 bases. CDR1 is MNHEY, CDR2 SVGAGI, per germline. CDR3 length: 16 residues. V shed 0 bases and J 2 bases; nucleotides not matched to a gene: 4. CDR3 coding DNA: TGTGCCAGCAGTTACTCGACTGGACAGGGGAACTATGGCTACACCTTC. It translates to CASSYSTGQGNYGYTF.

This chain uses TRBV2 with TRBJ2-3; TRBD1 matches at 7 bases. The germline gives CDR1 SNHLY, CDR2 FYNNEI. V lost 4 bases and J lost 1; bases outside the gene matches: 2. This CDR3 has 14 amino acids. The CDR3 loop reads CASSAGTGTDTQYF. The CDR3 nucleotides are TGTGCCAGCAGTGCCGGGACAGGCACAGATACGCAGTATTTT.

J is TRBJ2-5 and V is TRBV30, with TRBD1 matching 7 bases. Germline V gives CDR1 GTSNPN, CDR2 SVGIG (reference sequence). The J segment lost 5 bases and the V segment lost 3 bases, leaving 9 bases of the junction unmatched. This CDR3 is built from 14 residues. CDR3 region: CAWRTGNYRETQYF. The DNA of the CDR3 is TGTGCCTGGAGGACAGGGAATTATAGGGAGACCCAGTACTTC. Full variable domain (outside the CDR3, taken from reference TRBV30 and TRBJ2-5): SQTIHQWPATLVQPVGSPLSLECTVEGTSNPNLYWYRQAAGRGLQLLFYSVGIGQISSEVPQNLSASRPQDRQFILSSKKLLLSDSGFYLCAWRTGNYRETQYFGPGTRLLVL.

This chain uses TRBV12-5 with TRBJ1-5; D is possibly TRBD1 (6 bases). Germline V gives CDR1 LGHNT, CDR2 FRNRAP. V lost 2 bases and J 0 bases, leaving 14 bases between the germline ends. The CDR3 is 17 amino acids. CDR3 sequence reads: CASGLQDRWYSNQPQHF. The DNA of the CDR3 is TGTGCTAGTGGTTTGCAAGACAGGTGGTATAGCAATCAGCCCCAGCATTTT.

The chain's CDR3 is CAISERGQDEQYF. Written as DNA, the CDR3 is TGTGCCATCAGTGAGAGGGGGCAGGACGAGCAGTACTTC. This chain joins TRBV10-3 and TRBJ2-7; TRBD1 matches at 7 bases. The CDR3 runs 13 residues. V was pared by 2 bases and J by 5 bases, with 3 bases of the junction left unmatched. Germline CDR1 and CDR2: ENHRY and SYGVKD.

The rearrangement uses TRBV6-2 or TRBV6-3 and TRBJ2-7, with D maybe TRBD2 (5 bases). The germline V gene encodes CDR1 MNHEY and CDR2 SVGEGT. The CDR3 runs to 16 residues. Trimming pared 0 bases from V and 0 bases from J, leaving 12 bases between. DNA of the CDR3: TGTGCCAGCAGTTACTCGAAGCGGTCCTTCTCCTACGAGCAGTACTTC. Translation: CASSYSKRSFSYEQYF.

V is TRBV7-9 and J is TRBJ1-3; D is unclear. Germline V gene sequence: CDR1 SEHNR, CDR2 FQNEAQ (reference sequence). The CDR3 is 13 amino acids. Trimming pared 5 bases from V and 3 bases from J, leaving 8 bases between. The DNA for the CDR3 is TGTGCCAGCAGCGCTCCAGTTGGAAACACCATATATTTT. Amino acids: CASSAPVGNTIYF.

This chain uses TRBV10-3 with TRBJ2-3, with 7 bases that match TRBD2. The CDR3 consists of 15 residues. Germline trimming cut 3 bases from V and 1 base from J; bases unmatched to any gene: 4. CDR1 is ENHRY, CDR2 SYGVKD, per germline. The CDR3 nucleotides are TGTGCCATCAGTGATTTGGCGGGAGGCACAGATACGCAGTATTTT. This translates into CAISDLAGGTDTQYF.

The chain recombines TRBV2 with TRBJ2-3; TRBD2 is a possible D gene (6 bases). The CDR3 consists of 12 residues. In germline, CDR1 is SNHLY, CDR2 FYNNEI. Trimming cost V 7 bases and J 4 bases, with 9 bases left between them. The CDR3: CASTTSPDTQYF. The CDR3 DNA follows: TGTGCCAGCACCACTAGCCCAGATACGCAGTATTTT.

The chain couples TRBV11-2 to TRBJ2-6, with TRBD2 as a possible D gene (5 bases). CDR1 is SGHAT, CDR2 FQNNGV, per germline. This CDR3 is 18 amino acids long. The ends were cut back, 1 base at V and 0 bases at J, with 13 bases in the middle. The CDR3 spells CASSLVWARGSGANVLTF. The CDR3 region has the DNA TGTGCCAGCAGCTTAGTTTGGGCACGGGGCTCTGGGGCCAACGTCCTGACTTTC.

The V and J genes are TRBV30 and TRBJ1-2, with D maybe TRBD1 (5 bases). The germline gives CDR1 GTSNPN, CDR2 SVGIG (reference sequence). The CDR3 is 20 amino acids. V was cut by 0 bases and J by 0 bases, with 26 bases left in between. Here the CDR3 reads CAWSVRNGGGSSRSNYGYTF. CDR3 DNA sequence: TGTGCCTGGAGTGTACGGAACGGGGGGGGAAGCTCCAGATCTAACTATGGCTACACCTTC.

Concerning this clone itself: A read error may account for a junction end that differs from germline. This sequence joins TRBV6-2 or TRBV6-3 and TRBJ2-1, with a tentative D call TRBD1 (5 bases). The CDR3 sequence is 13 residues long. Germline CDR1 MNHEY, CDR2 SVGEGT. The CDR3 is CASSYRTNNGQFF. In DNA, the CDR3 is TGTGCCAGCAGTTACCGGACAAACAATGGGCAGTTCTTC.

This clone occurred once. The V and J genes are TRBV5-8 and TRBJ2-3, with 7 bases fitting TRBD1. The CDR3 sequence is 14 residues long. CDR1 is SGHTS and CDR2 is YDEGEE in the germline V gene. The trim removed 6 bases at V and 6 bases at J, leaving 10 bases unmatched. The CDR3 bases are TGTGCCAGCATAAGGGGGCCCGATAAGGATACGCAGTATTTT. Amino acids: CASIRGPDKDTQYF.

This clone came up once. The CDR3 here is CASSSGTGTYNEQFF. Here the CDR3 DNA reads TGTGCCAGCAGCTCGGGGACAGGGACGTACAATGAGCAGTTCTTC. The chain employs TRBV3-1 (or the pseudogene TRBV3-2) and TRBJ2-1, with 9 bases lining up with TRBD1. The CDR3 is 15 amino acids. The trim removed 5 bases at V and 4 bases at J, leaving 6 bases unmatched. The V gene's germline CDR1 is LGHDT and CDR2 YNNKEL (reference sequence).

The CDR3 region is CASSFGRLAGVTGELFF. DNA of the CDR3: TGTGCCAGCAGCTTCGGTAGGCTAGCGGGAGTTACCGGGGAGCTGTTTTTT. V usage is TRBV11-2 and J usage is TRBJ2-2; 10 nucleotides agree with TRBD2. Germline CDR1 and CDR2: SGHAT and FQNNGV. This CDR3 is 17 amino acids long. V lost 3 bases to trimming and J lost 5 bases; unmatched junction nucleotides: 9.

The V gene is TRBV11-2, the J gene TRBJ2-1; TRBD2 aligns across 9 bases. The CDR3 consists of 15 residues. The germline V gene has CDR1 SGHAT and CDR2 FQNNGV. After removal of 4 bases from V and 0 bases from J, the junction contained 1 base not matched to a gene. CDR3 in amino acids: CASSWRGGSYNEQFF. CDR3 bases: TGTGCCAGCAGCTGGCGGGGGGGCTCCTACAATGAGCAGTTCTTC.

The chain recombines TRBV6-5 with TRBJ1-6; no definite D call. Trimming left V 5 bases short and J 7 bases short, with 12 bases between. There are 14 residues in the CDR3. CDR1 and CDR2 from the germline V gene are MNHEY and SVGAGI. This chain's CDR3 is CASSRVQRNSPLHF. CDR3 coding DNA: TGTGCCAGCAGTCGAGTACAGAGAAATTCACCCCTCCACTTT.

This clone has only a few counts. The CDR3 loop reads CASSLGGRSYEQYF. CDR3 bases: TGTGCCAGCAGCTTAGGCGGGAGATCCTACGAGCAGTACTTC. This sequence joins TRBV7-2 and TRBJ2-7; 7 positions match TRBD2. Per the germline V gene, CDR1 is SGHTA and CDR2 is FQGNSA. The CDR3 loop spans 14 amino acids. Trimming at V came to 1 base and at J to 1 base, leaving 1 base not matched to a gene. The full variable domain, completed using reference TRBV7-2 and TRBJ2-7, is GAGVSQSPSNKVTEKGKDVELRCDPISGHTALYWYRQSLGQGLEFLIYFQGNSAPDKSGLPSDRFSAERTGGSVSTLTIQRTQQEDSAVYLCASSLGGRSYEQYFGPGTRLTVT.

This chain connects TRBV6-2 or TRBV6-3 to TRBJ2-7; the D is unclear. Germline V CDR1 and CDR2: MNHEY, SVGEGT. V lost 6 bases, J lost 1 base, and 13 bases lay in between. This CDR3 comprises 14 residues. CDR3: CASSRNGRSYEQYF. The CDR3 DNA sequence: TGTGCCAGCAGCCGCAATGGGCGATCCTACGAGCAGTACTTC.

CDR3 sequence: CASSSPAWTATYEQYF. The CDR3 nucleotides are TGTGCCAGCAGTTCCCCCGCCTGGACAGCCACCTACGAGCAGTACTTC. The chain recombines TRBV6-2 or TRBV6-3 with TRBJ2-7, with D maybe TRBD1 (6 bases). The CDR3 totals 16 residues. Trimming removed 4 bases from V and 2 bases from J, with 18 bases in between. Germline CDR1 reads MNHEY; CDR2 reads SVGEGT.

This clone was counted a few times. The chain carries TRBV5-4 and TRBJ2-2, with a tentative D call TRBD2 (5 bases). V lost 6 bases to trimming and J lost 0 bases, with 12 bases between them. Germline V gene lookup returns CDR1 SGHNT and CDR2 YYREEE (reference sequence). The CDR3 covers 15 residues. CDR3 amino acids: CASTHRGSNTGELFF. The CDR3, as DNA: TGTGCCAGCACCCACCGAGGGTCGAACACCGGGGAGCTGTTTTTT. The whole variable domain, filled in from reference TRBV5-4 and TRBJ2-2, reads ETGVTQSPTHLIKTRGQQVTLRCSSQSGHNTVSWYQQALGQGPQFIFQYYREEENGRGNFPPRFSGLQFPNYSSELNVNALELDDSALYLCASTHRGSNTGELFFGEGSRLTVL.